What follows are 18 T cell receptor beta chains derived from one specimen sequenced in a study of blood T cell repertoires in COVID-19. TCRdb's table, derived via immunoSEQ multiplex PCR, lists solely in-frame clones and lacks some. The sample consists of about 120,000 clones, around 80% of them appearing once. Sequenced material: peripheral blood. The receptors shown here come from a man in his forties or fifties with acute or convalescent COVID-19.

The rearrangement links TRBV19 to TRBJ2-2; TRBD2 aligns across 10 bases. The V gene end was trimmed by 6 bases and the J gene end by 3 bases; junction bases not matched to a gene: 1. From germline, CDR1 is LNHDA and CDR2 SQIVND (reference sequence). The CDR3 spans 14 residues. CDR3 protein: CASRLAGDTGELFF. In DNA form, the CDR3 reads TGTGCCAGTAGGCTAGCGGGAGACACCGGGGAGCTGTTTTTT.

The chain recombines TRBV18 with TRBJ1-6, with 9 bases fitting TRBD1. CDR1 and CDR2 (germline): KGHSH, LQKENI. The trim removed 5 bases at V and 10 bases at J, leaving 6 bases unmatched. The CDR3 sequence is 14 residues long. CDR3 nucleotides: TGTGCCAGCTCAGTACAGGGGGCGGAATCACCCCTCCACTTT. This sequence encodes CASSVQGAESPLHF. The full variable domain, in which reference TRBV18 and TRBJ1-6 provide the parts outside the CDR3, is NAGVMQNPRHLVRRRGQEARLRCSPMKGHSHVYWYRQLPEEGLKFMVYLQKENIIDESGMPKERFSAEFPKEGPSILRIQQVVRGDSAAYFCASSVQGAESPLHFGNGTRLTVT.

The V gene is TRBV5-4, the J gene TRBJ2-7, with 8 bases identical to TRBD1. This CDR3 contains 14 residues. Germline CDR1 and CDR2: SGHNT and YYREEE (reference sequence). Trimming took 1 base from V and 5 from J; bases not matched to a gene: 5. The CDR3 region has the DNA TGTGCCAGCAGCTTGCTACTACAGGGGGACGAGCAGTACTTC. Translating gives CASSLLLQGDEQYF.

This sequence joins TRBV30 and TRBJ1-2, with TRBD1 matching over 8 bases. The germline gives CDR1 GTSNPN, CDR2 SVGIG (reference sequence). The CDR3 is 12 amino acids. Trimming took 5 bases from V and 13 from J; bases not matched to a gene: 12. The CDR3 DNA follows: TGTGCCTGGGGGAAAGGAGACAGGGGTTGCACCTTC. Its protein is CAWGKGDRGCTF.

The V gene is TRBV4-1, the J gene TRBJ1-6; 7 positions match TRBD1. The ends lost 1 base at V and 3 bases at J; junction bases unmatched: 6. The germline V gene encodes CDR1 MGHRA and CDR2 YSYEKL. The CDR3 is 17 amino acids. The chain's CDR3 is CASSQGDSSIYNSPLHF. The CDR3 DNA sequence: TGCGCCAGCAGCCAAGGGGACAGTTCAATCTATAATTCACCCCTCCACTTT.

DNA of the CDR3: TGTGCCAGCAGCTTCCCGGAGGGGCGGGAGCTGACCCAGTACTTC. Amino acid sequence: CASSFPEGRELTQYF. The rearrangement joins TRBV7-3 to TRBJ2-5; TRBD2 matches 7 bases. The germline V gene has CDR1 SGHTA and CDR2 FQGTGA. J lost 7 bases, V lost 3 bases, and 11 bases had no gene match. The CDR3 extends over 15 amino acids.

The J gene is TRBJ1-2, the V gene TRBV11-1, with 7 bases identical to TRBD1. Germline CDR1 reads SGHAT; CDR2 reads FQDESV (reference sequence). V gave up 0 bases and J gave up 4 bases; unmatched junction bases: 2. CDR3 length: 14 amino acids. CDR3 residues: CASSLADRSYGYTF. The CDR3 nucleotides read TGTGCCAGCAGCTTAGCGGACAGGAGCTATGGCTACACCTTC.

The CDR3 coding sequence is TGTGCCAGCAGCCCGGGCGGAGGGCTGGATCAGCCCCAGCATTTT. Translation gives CASSPGGGLDQPQHF. The V call is TRBV4-2, the J call TRBJ1-5; no clear D gene. In germline, CDR1 is LGHNA, CDR2 YNFKEQ. The ends were cut back, 4 bases at V and 5 bases at J, with 15 bases in the middle. CDR3 length equals 15 residues.

The chain couples TRBV28 to TRBJ2-3; 11 nucleotides align to TRBD2. This CDR3 comprises 15 residues. The J segment lost 6 bases and the V segment lost 6 bases, leaving 8 bases of the junction unmatched. The germline CDR1 and CDR2 sequences are MDHEN and SYDVKM. The CDR3 DNA follows: TGTGCCAGCAGCACCGCTAGCGGGAGGCGCGATACGCAGTATTTT. Translation gives CASSTASGRRDTQYF.

The V call is TRBV20-1, the J call TRBJ1-2; possibly TRBD1 for D (6 bases). Germline CDR1 reads DFQATT; CDR2 reads SNEGSKA (reference sequence). V lost 3 bases, J lost 3 bases, and 11 bases lay in between. The CDR3 sequence is 13 residues long. The DNA for the CDR3 is TGCAGTGCTAGTCTGTGGACAGACTATGGCTACACCTTC. It specifies CSASLWTDYGYTF.

A note on this clone: A junction boundary mismatches the germline segment, possibly from a read error. This chain connects TRBV29-1 to TRBJ1-2, with a possible D match to TRBD1 (5 bases). The CDR3 totals 13 residues. The germline gives CDR1 SQVTM, CDR2 ANQGSEA. CDR3 sequence reads: CSVEVQENYGYTF. The CDR3 DNA reads TGCAGCGTGGAAGTACAGGAGAACTATGGCTACACCTTC.

The chain employs TRBV5-5 and TRBJ2-7, with D possibly matching TRBD1 (5 bases). The V end was cut by 4 bases, the J end by 0 bases, with 14 bases between. CDR3 length: 15 residues. Germline CDR1 SGHKS, CDR2 YYEKEE (reference sequence). CDR3 DNA sequence: TGTGCCAGCAGCCAGGACATCAGAGCCTCCTACGAGCAGTACTTC. Its protein is CASSQDIRASYEQYF.

This sequence joins TRBV10-2 and TRBJ2-2, with 10 bases lining up with TRBD1. With V trimmed by 7 bases and J by 7 bases, 6 bases remained unmatched. The CDR3 runs 14 residues. The germline V gene encodes CDR1 WSHSY and CDR2 SAAADI. CDR3 coding DNA: TGCGCCAGCATTTGGGACAGGGGAGGCGGGGAGCTGTTTTTT. It translates to CASIWDRGGGELFF.

The chain has TRBV13 and TRBJ2-1, with 9 positions matching TRBD1. The V and J ends lost 5 bases and 4 bases, in that order; junction bases with no gene match: 9. The CDR3 has 16 amino acids. In germline, CDR1 is PRHDT, CDR2 FYEKMQ (reference sequence). The CDR3 sequence: CASSRRTGELYNEQFF. CDR3 bases: TGTGCCAGCAGCCGGAGGACAGGGGAATTATACAATGAGCAGTTCTTC.

The V call is TRBV6-5, the J call TRBJ2-1; TRBD1 matches at 9 bases. The J segment lost 4 bases and the V segment lost 2 bases, leaving 3 bases of the junction unmatched. From germline, CDR1 is MNHEY and CDR2 SVGAGI. The CDR3 totals 15 residues. In DNA, the CDR3 is TGTGCCAGCAGTTACGGACAGGGGCTGTACAATGAGCAGTTCTTC. It encodes CASSYGQGLYNEQFF.

The rearrangement links TRBV5-6 to TRBJ1-2; no clear D gene. Between the trimmed V and J ends, which lost 2 bases and 4 bases, there was a span of 12 bases. Germline V gives CDR1 SGHDT, CDR2 YYEEEE. The CDR3 is 14 amino acids. Here the CDR3 DNA reads TGTGCCAGCAGCTTTGCCGGAGAAATCTATGGCTACACCTTC. Translation gives CASSFAGEIYGYTF.

This sequence joins TRBV29-1 and TRBJ1-4, with TRBD1 identical over 7 bases. With 6 bases clipped from V and 7 bases from J, the junction kept 14 bases outside the gene matches. CDR1 is SQVTM and CDR2 is ANQGSEA in the germline V gene. The CDR3 runs to 15 residues. The CDR3 spells CSVAITGEISEKLFF. The CDR3, as DNA: TGCAGCGTGGCAATTACAGGGGAGATCAGTGAAAAACTGTTTTTT.

V is TRBV5-4 and J is TRBJ1-3; 8 bases fit TRBD1. Trimming removed 4 bases from V and 2 bases from J; junction bases left unmatched: 8. Germline loops: CDR1 SGHNT, CDR2 YYREEE (reference sequence). The CDR3 is made up of 16 amino acids. CDR3 nucleotides: TGTGCCAGCAGCGGGGATCGGGGACAGGCTGGAAACACCATATATTTT. Translated, it gives CASSGDRGQAGNTIYF.